The 7 T cell receptor beta chains given below trace back to one sample, sequenced in a study of cytomegalovirus exposure and HLA in healthy donors. This PCR relied on a set of 60 Vbeta primers and 13 Jbeta primers. Sequenced by immunoSEQ multiplex PCR; TCRdb stores in-frame clones only, minus some. The sample holds approximately 160,000 clones, over 75% seen once. Source material: PBMCs. The receptor set was obtained from a woman aged 25 to 39 in good health and CMV-seronegative.

The rearrangement joins TRBV30 to TRBJ1-1; D remains unclear. Germline lookup yields CDR1 GTSNPN and CDR2 SVGIG (reference sequence). This CDR3 contains 12 residues. V gave up 2 bases and J gave up 2 bases, with 6 bases separating them. CDR3 amino acids: CAWSLSNTEAFF. As DNA, the CDR3 is TGTGCCTGGAGTCTATCCAACACTGAAGCTTTCTTT.

The V and J genes are TRBV5-1 and TRBJ2-5, with D possibly being TRBD1 (5 bases). Trimming removed 1 base at V and 12 bases at J, with 7 bases between. Germline V CDR1 and CDR2: SGHRS, YFSETQ. The CDR3 has 10 amino acids. CDR3 DNA sequence: TGCGCCAGCAGCTTGCCAGGGAAGTACTTC. This codes for CASSLPGKYF.

The gene calls are TRBV4-3 and TRBJ1-3, with D tentatively TRBD1 (5 bases). With 0 bases removed from V and 2 bases from J, the gap between germline ends came to 11 bases. In germline, CDR1 is LGHNA, CDR2 YSLEER. The CDR3 sequence is 16 residues long. The CDR3 bases are TGCGCCAGCAGCCAAGACAGGGTAGGCGCTGGAAACACCATATATTTT. It is translated as CASSQDRVGAGNTIYF.

The rearrangement links TRBV25-1 to TRBJ2-1; 9 positions match TRBD1. CDR1 MGHDK and CDR2 SYGVNS come from the germline V gene. The length of the CDR3 is 16 residues. V shed 3 bases and J 9 bases; nucleotides not matched to a gene: 12. The CDR3, as DNA: TGTGCCAGCAGTGACCCCGCCGGGACAGGGAATGGTGAGCAGTTCTTC. Translated: CASSDPAGTGNGEQFF.

Only one count was recorded for this clone. The chain employs TRBV25-1 and TRBJ2-1; 8 bases match TRBD2. The junction had 11 bases not matched to a gene; V was cut back by 2 bases and J by 8 bases. CDR3 length: 16 residues. Per germline, CDR1 MGHDK and CDR2 SYGVNS. The CDR3 protein is CASSETSPGGLDEQFF. The CDR3 DNA reads as TGTGCCAGCAGTGAAACCAGTCCGGGGGGGCTCGATGAGCAGTTCTTC. The full variable domain, rest sourced from reference TRBV25-1 and TRBJ2-1, is EADIYQTPRYLVIGTGKKITLECSQTMGHDKMYWYQQDPGMELHLIHYSYGVNSTEKGDLSSESTVSRIRTEHFPLTLESARPSHTSQYLCASSETSPGGLDEQFFGPGTRLTVL.

The V and J genes are TRBV2 and TRBJ2-5; D remains unclear. Germline CDR1 and CDR2: SNHLY and FYNNEI. Trimming cost V 6 bases and J 0 bases, with 11 bases left between them. CDR3 length: 14 amino acids. The CDR3 is CASRFFTDQETQYF. CDR3 DNA: TGTGCCAGCAGGTTTTTTACAGACCAAGAGACCCAGTACTTC.

The rearrangement uses TRBV2 and TRBJ1-1, with 12 bases fitting TRBD1. Unmatched junction bases numbered 13, after V lost 6 bases and J lost 5 bases. CDR1 and CDR2 from the germline V gene are SNHLY and FYNNEI. This CDR3 spans 17 amino acids. The CDR3 reads CASRTQGQGAGRTEAFF. CDR3 DNA: TGTGCCAGCAGGACGCAGGGACAGGGGGCAGGCAGGACTGAAGCTTTCTTT.